One sample yielded the 6 T cell receptor beta chains listed below, sequenced in a study of blood T cell repertoires in COVID-19. Here immunoSEQ multiplex PCR was the method, and the copy in TCRdb shows in-frame clones only, minus some. The data contain 260,000 or so clones, approximately 90% of them singletons. The sample taken for sequencing was PBMCs or T cells enriched from blood (not recorded which). These receptors originate from a woman aged 25 to 45 with acute COVID-19.

The chain joins TRBV25-1 to TRBJ2-3; 8 bases are a match to TRBD1. The junction had 7 bases not matched to a gene; V was cut back by 6 bases and J by 5 bases. Germline CDR1 reads MGHDK; CDR2 reads SYGVNS. The CDR3 covers 14 residues. DNA of the CDR3: TGTGCCAGCAGGACCGACAGGGGTGGAGATACGCAGTATTTT. Amino acids: CASRTDRGGDTQYF.

The chain links TRBV6-5 to TRBJ2-7; a possible D gene is TRBD2 (6 bases). The CDR3 consists of 12 residues. Germline V gene data show CDR1 as MNHEY and CDR2 as SVGAGI. Deletions cut 7 bases from V and 4 bases from J, with 11 bases between. The CDR3 DNA sequence: TGTGCCAGCATGGGGGGATGGTACGAGCAGTACTTC. Its protein product is CASMGGWYEQYF.

The rearrangement uses TRBV6-5 and TRBJ1-1; D is undetermined. Germline loops: CDR1 MNHEY, CDR2 SVGAGI. V shed 1 base and J shed 5 bases, with 14 bases lying between them. The CDR3 spans 15 residues. CDR3 in amino acids: CASSYLGRSWTEAFF. The CDR3 bases are TGTGCCAGCAGTTACTTAGGGAGAAGCTGGACTGAAGCTTTCTTT.

The chain joins TRBV5-6 to TRBJ1-6, with unresolved D. The CDR3 contains 15 residues. Per the germline V gene, CDR1 is SGHDT and CDR2 is YYEEEE. V was pared by 0 bases and J by 9 bases, with 13 bases between. In nucleotides, the CDR3 is TGTGCCAGCAGCTTGGCCTCCCCGGACTTTTCACCCCTCCACTTT. Residues: CASSLASPDFSPLHF.

The V gene is TRBV11-1, the J gene TRBJ2-7, with D tentatively TRBD2 (6 bases). CDR3 size: 12 residues. V was trimmed by 8 bases and J by 2 bases, leaving 10 bases between them. From germline, CDR1 is SGHAT and CDR2 FQDESV (reference sequence). The CDR3 reads CASAAGPYEQYF. In nucleotides, the CDR3 is TGTGCCAGCGCTGCGGGGCCCTACGAGCAGTACTTC. Full variable domain (outside the CDR3, taken from reference TRBV11-1 and TRBJ2-7): EAEVAQSPRYKITEKSQAVAFWCDPISGHATLYWYRQILGQGPELLVQFQDESVVDDSQLPKDRFSAERLKGVDSTLKIQPAELGDSAMYLCASAAGPYEQYFGPGTRLTVT.

The chain combines TRBV12-5 with TRBJ2-2; 9 bases are shared with TRBD1. The CDR3 is made up of 17 amino acids. The trim removed 2 bases at V and 4 bases at J, leaving 8 bases unmatched. The germline gives CDR1 LGHNT, CDR2 FRNRAP. The CDR3 nucleotides read TGTGCTAGTGGTTTGCCCCGACAGGGGGTGACCACCGGGGAGCTGTTTTTT. It is translated as CASGLPRQGVTTGELFF.